A single T cell receptor beta chain is shown here with its context. What this receptor recognizes is not known. Base quality data are lacking; no much larger clone is found one base away. This specimen belongs to a study of TIL therapy for anti-PD-1-resistant metastatic lung cancer (dated by TCRdb to about 2021). A note on the overall study: Tumors were harvested prior to any PD-1/PD-L1 blockade, after which nivolumab was administered to patients, and lymphodepletion, expanded TIL infusion and IL-2 were given to patients who progressed. Most of the cohort had lung adenocarcinoma, several tumors were EGFR-mutant and two were ALK-rearranged, and half of the patients were current or former smokers. A median non-synonymous tumor mutation burden of under 1.9 mutations per megabase was determined across the cohort by whole-exome sequencing. Enrolled patients had a median age of around 51 years (range 38-75) and a median tumor PD-L1 proportion score of about 5.9%. Clonotypes were tracked across tumor, expanded TIL product and serial blood samples by T cell receptor beta sequencing of tumor and peripheral blood. The investigation overall reported the following: Infused TIL clonotypes partially replaced the baseline peripheral repertoire then decayed over months, with no apparent association between persistence and response. The study protocol defined all tumor marker inferences as exploratory. The cohort was highly selected, including more treatment-naive, never-smoker and oncogene-addicted patients than is typical, which limits generalizability.

What this sample's time point label stands for: pre-treatment sample, taken before nivolumab and TIL therapy. A phase I trial run at two centers enrolled adults with stage 4 NSCLC between October 2017 and early 2020. The samples were drawn from an open-label, single-arm phase I trial testing tumor-infiltrating lymphocyte therapy combined with nivolumab in advanced non-small cell lung cancer. Blood mononuclear cells from EDTA tubes were isolated by Ficoll gradient, snap-frozen as pellets, and DNA was extracted with a Qiagen mini-prep kit. TCR beta CDR3 regions were amplified from genomic DNA with the immunoSEQ v3 hsTCRB kit using bias-controlled multiplex PCR. TCR libraries were sequenced on an Illumina NextSeq 500 to 2 million to 2.5 million read pairs for survey level or roughly 5-6.5 million for deep level. From the authors' description of their analysis: Clonality was reported by immunoSEQ Analyzer software, which also assigned V, D and J genes and filtered out non-productive sequences. To compare repertoires between infused TIL and blood, productive Simpson clonality was used along with the Morisita overlap index of productive TRB rearrangements. Absolute clonotype counts in blood were estimated as lymphocyte count times CD3+ fraction times the clone's productive frequency. TCRdb stores this immuneACCESS table with in-frame sequences only. Part of the clones is absent; in the studies checked, under half of the shortfall reflects unresolved V genes, and no reason is known for the rest. The V and J calls and clone size were taken over from that table, and D and trimming were inferred from the DNA. The table for this sample lists roughly 57,000 clones; over 75% of them were counted only once. Less than 3% of the sample belongs to the ten largest clones.

CDR1 and CDR2 are drawn from the germline V gene (reference sequence): GTSNPN, SVGIG. Including cysteine and phenylalanine, the CDR3 has 14 amino acids. The kept DNA is CDR3 alone, 42 bases in frame from the first base. The V end gives up 5 bases and the J end 7 bases, leaving 8 bases in the junction not matched to a gene. The sequence was obtained from a person aged 25 to 85 with non-small cell lung cancer. This receptor chain uses TRBV30 and TRBJ2-2; 9 of the junction bases match TRBD1. The sample here was blood, taken at baseline. The nucleotide sequence reads as follows: TGTGCCTGGGTTTATGGGACAGGGCTCGGGGAGCTGTTTTTT. Its protein is CAWVYGTGLGELFF.